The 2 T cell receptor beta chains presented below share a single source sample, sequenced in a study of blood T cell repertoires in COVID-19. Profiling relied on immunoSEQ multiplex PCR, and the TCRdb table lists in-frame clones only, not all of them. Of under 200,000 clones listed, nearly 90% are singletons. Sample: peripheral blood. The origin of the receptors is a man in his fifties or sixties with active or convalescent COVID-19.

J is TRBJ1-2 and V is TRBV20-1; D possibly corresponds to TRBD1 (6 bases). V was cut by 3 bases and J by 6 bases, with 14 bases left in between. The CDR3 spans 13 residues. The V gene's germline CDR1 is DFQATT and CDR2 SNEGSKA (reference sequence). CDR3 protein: CSASLRAGDGYTF. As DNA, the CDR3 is TGCAGTGCTAGTCTAAGGGCAGGGGATGGCTACACCTTC.

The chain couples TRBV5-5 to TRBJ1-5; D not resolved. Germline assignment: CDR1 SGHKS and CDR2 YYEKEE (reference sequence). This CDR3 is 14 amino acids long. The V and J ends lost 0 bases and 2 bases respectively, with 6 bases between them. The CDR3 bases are TGTGCCAGCAGCTTGGGAGAAGGCAATCAGCCCCAGCATTTT. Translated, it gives CASSLGEGNQPQHF.